These 4 T cell receptor beta chains were sequenced from one sample in a study of blood T cells in healthy people across ages (dated by TCRdb to between 2015 and 2017). Receptor libraries were prepared by 5' RACE. The run used an Illumina HiSeq 2500. The second PCR ran for roughly 7 to 12 cycles and used a J-beta primer mix along with a sample-barcoded 5' primer. TCRdb's own reprocessing of the public reads used fastp at Q25 and MiXCR and kept productive beta chains. All rows with the same CDR3 protein become a single entry with the most common DNA and genes. In all, the sample holds roughly 800,000 distinct CDR3 sequences, and roughly 60% of those were seen once. The top ten clonotypes cover 20% to 25% of the sample. Sequencing was carried out using blood. Receptor source: a man aged 25-45 years in good health.

The chain has TRBV5-1 and TRBJ2-5; 7 bases match TRBD1. Germline-derived CDR1 and CDR2 are SGHRS and YFSETQ. The CDR3 extends over 14 amino acids. The junction had 12 bases not matched to a gene; V was cut back by 6 bases and J by 7 bases. The CDR3 DNA is TGCGCCAGCATTAACAGGGGCGAACGGGGGACCCAGTACTTC. As protein: CASINRGERGTQYF.

This sequence joins TRBV12-5 and TRBJ2-1, with D perhaps TRBD1 or TRBD2 (6 bases each). CDR3 length equals 14 residues. The V gene's germline CDR1 is LGHNT and CDR2 FRNRAP. Deletions cut 5 bases from V and 4 bases from J, with 12 bases between. The CDR3, as DNA: TGTGCTAGTGGTAAACAGGGAGGATACAATGAGCAGTTCTTC. This sequence encodes CASGKQGGYNEQFF.

The V and J genes are TRBV5-6 and TRBJ2-1; D is ambiguous. This CDR3 region has 15 residues. V lost 6 bases and J 5 bases, leaving 18 bases between the germline ends. Germline values: CDR1 SGHDT, CDR2 YYEEEE. This CDR3 reads CASIPGPEANNEQFF. As DNA, the CDR3 is TGTGCCAGCATCCCCGGGCCAGAGGCCAACAATGAGCAGTTCTTC.

As concerns this clonotype: An end of the junction differs from the germline gene, which may be a read error. The chain carries TRBV7-2 and TRBJ2-1; no firm D call. The length of the CDR3 is 15 residues. Germline loops: CDR1 SGHTA, CDR2 FQGNSA. Here the CDR3 reads CASSLGANSHNEQFF. The DNA of the CDR3 is TGTGCCAGCAGCTTAGGGGCGAACTCCCACAATGAGCAGTTCTTC.